This T cell receptor beta chain is drawn from a study of cytomegalovirus exposure and HLA in healthy donors (dated by TCRdb to the late 2010s). Turning to the overall study: An earlier analysis of approximately 550 of the donors reported 250 to 350 Gb of sequence data and 100 million to 130 million unique TCR beta sequences from 150 million to 200 million T cells. The study was designed to test whether signatures of past pathogen exposure could be identified by cataloging public T cell receptors. Of the 300 to 500 genotyped donors, 65% to 90% were placed in the genetic ancestry cluster associated with self-reported Caucasian donors. In an earlier analysis of around 540 of the donors, high-throughput TCR beta sequencing was used to judge whether each TCR beta V gene segment behaved as functional or pseudogenic. Both class I and class II loci were covered by HLA typing, at four-digit resolution. A later analysis re-analyzed previously published TCR beta repertoires from several hundred donors and added high-resolution HLA genotyping to study TCR occurrence patterns. Among some 400 genotyped donors of the cohort, an average of roughly 230,000 unique TCR beta nucleotide sequences was sequenced per donor, of which about 18% were non-productive. Rather than using new phenotypic data, the later analysis identified candidate immune exposures from TCR beta sequences and from how often those sequences occurred across donors. Donor age, sex, ethnicity and CMV serostatus were compiled alongside the repertoire data. To predict cytomegalovirus infection status, the study brought together high-throughput TCR immunosequencing, statistical association of individual TCRs with disease status, and machine learning. Along with the 666-subject first cohort, a separate validation cohort of over 90 different subjects was used. Every discovery cohort repertoire had been produced on one sequencing platform. The number of typed donors differed by locus: roughly 620-630 for A, B, C, DRB1 and DQB1; some 500 for DQA1; 606 for DPA1; and roughly 470 for DPB1. An early release that covered fewer than 750 HLA-typed donors contained around 300 gigabases of sequencing data and roughly 84 million unique TCR sequences. Roughly five DR-DQ haplotypes were handled as single units for association and clustering because linkage in the cohort was strong. The study profiled the T cell repertoires of approximately 700 subjects by immunosequencing and related them to cytomegalovirus serostatus. In a later genetic analysis, genome-wide SNP genotypes for 398 of the 666 donors were used, and that subset was treated as a discovery cohort. On the study overall, not on this receptor specifically: In a later analysis, several top co-occurrence clusters were reported to appear linked to parvovirus B19, influenza, CMV and Epstein-Barr virus. Sequencing depth was assumed to be roughly uniform across donors in the presence/absence analyses, though that assumption may not hold. A cluster of highly shared sequence variants was judged likely to be a technical artifact of the sequencing pipeline. A few of the identified cytomegalovirus-associated TCR beta chains were confirmed in vitro to be specific for cytomegalovirus antigens. A further reported finding was that TCR beta sequences accurately predicted the HLA-A and HLA-B alleles for most subjects in the first cohort. Because counts were too low, about 18 rarely observed V segments, including chromosome 9 orphons, were excluded from the earlier analysis of under 650 of the donors. V-gene and J-gene trimming of TCR beta chains was associated with a missense DCLRE1C variant in a later genetic analysis, and the association was replicated in an independent cohort. In this cohort, only TCR beta chains were sequenced, and detectable features were limited by the absence of alpha or paired-chain data. Compared with the roughly 670-donor mean, donors in an Asian-associated ancestry cluster had fewer N-insertions in productive TCRs, according to a later genetic analysis. Broadly in line with IMGT annotations, most TCR beta V segments showed up in productive rearrangements about 87% or about 30% of the time in an earlier analysis of several hundred of the donors. In a later analysis, HLA-associated TCR beta chains were found to be more clonally expanded and to have lower generation probabilities than equally common non-associated chains. Assigning TCR associations to individual alleles was difficult when HLA alleles, especially DR and DQ, strongly co-occurred. Most TCR sequences were seen in very few donors, while some public TCRs were found in many individuals. In the study, around 150 TCR beta chains were listed as associated with cytomegalovirus. HLA typing was unavailable for some donors at each locus, so association tests used only the typed subset. At a false discovery rate of 0.05, a later analysis linked 15,000 to 20,000 TCR beta sequences to specific HLA alleles. Immune exposure information for the cohort was limited to CMV serostatus. According to a later analysis, most CMV-associated TCR beta chains appeared to be HLA-restricted, and the HLA associations seemed to be driven largely by CMV exposure. The authors suggested that the approach could potentially be generalized to other disease states and immunological phenotypes. Some IMGT-functional V segments, including TRBV6-2 and TRBV6-3, could not be told apart with the 87-base-pair reads, so those segments were excluded. In both the original and validation cohorts, the classifier was reported to diagnose cytomegalovirus status with high specificity and sensitivity. Linkage disequilibrium might explain the correlated functional status among segregating V segments, but an unknown experimental factor could not be excluded. In a later analysis, the rate of TCR association differed among HLA loci, with DRB1 alleles having the most associated TCRs and HLA-C alleles having the fewest.

Library generation was performed with the immunoSEQ multiplex PCR assay. For the multiplex PCR, a mixture combining 60 forward primers for TCR Vbeta segments and 13 reverse primers for TCR Jbeta segments was used. The CDR3 region of rearranged TCR beta genes was amplified from genomic DNA with a multiplex PCR assay. Amplified TCR beta libraries were sequenced as 87-base-pair reads on the Illumina HiSeq System. Per the source publication's procedure: A later analysis tallied tens of millions of unique TCR beta chains across the 666 repertoires, and some 12 million of those chains were shared by two or more donors. A nearest-neighbor algorithm error-corrected the raw reads and collapsed the reads into unique sequences, merging closely related sequences to remove PCR and sequencing errors. V, D and J gene segments were assigned by aligning CDR3 sequences to IMGT reference sequences. For a sequence to be retained, a match of at least six nucleotides was required to both a V gene segment and a J gene segment. Rearrangements were classified as productive when the CDR3 lacked stop codons and remained in frame with V and J, and all other rearrangements were classified as non-productive. CDR3 was defined according to IMGT convention as the region running from the second conserved V-encoded cysteine to the conserved J-encoded phenylalanine. The earlier analysis of 550 to 650 of the donors excluded any sequence lacking an unambiguous match to a single V gene segment. An earlier analysis of under 750 of the donors called V segments functional above 56.7% productive rearrangements and segregating when the between-donor standard deviation exceeded 5%. A statistical classification framework was developed to diagnose cytomegalovirus status using the catalog of TCR beta chain sequences. A later analysis assigned V and J genes by comparing TCR nucleotide sequences with IMGT/GENE-DB human TR gene sequences. The TCRdist pipeline was used in a later analysis to assign CDR3 sequences and most-parsimonious VDJ recombination scenarios. In a later analysis, each TCR beta chain was defined by its CDR3 amino acid sequence together with its V-gene family, and reads lacking a unique V-gene family were excluded. A later analysis removed 592 highly shared, low-generation-probability nucleotide sequences to deal with suspected cross-contamination and a sequencing artifact. In a later analysis, a clonal expansion index was calculated for each public chain from normalized within-repertoire ranks of inferred template counts. In a later analysis, generation probabilities were computed using a VDJ recombination model fitted to out-of-frame rearrangements, and the results were checked against IGoR. A later analysis scored TCR-TCR, TCR-HLA and TCR-CMV co-occurrence with hypergeometric tests, applying a repertoire-size bias correction to TCR pairs. A later analysis estimated false discovery rates by permuting HLA or CMV assignments 20 times. In a later analysis, co-occurring TCRs were grouped with DBSCAN, and TCRdist sequence similarity was added when clustering was performed within HLA-allele-positive subsets. Repertoires with fewer than 30,000 or more than 120,000 public chains were left out of co-occurrence clustering, as were five repertoires with anomalous nucleotide sharing. The clones in this table, taken by TCRdb from immuneACCESS, are in-frame only. Not every clone is retained; where verified, under half of the shortfall comes from an unresolved V gene, and the cause of the rest is unknown. V and J calls and clone size are as listed in that table; D and trimming were resolved from the DNA. The sample table records around 130,000 clones; approximately 80% of these occur just once. Of the sample, less than 2.5% is held by the ten largest clones.

The germline ends are 14 bases apart after V is trimmed by 2 bases and J by 0 bases. The CDR3 starts with the cysteine, ends with the phenylalanine, and has 15 residues. Only the CDR3 region is kept as DNA, spanning 45 bases read in frame from base 1. CDR1 SQVTM and CDR2 ANQGSEA were looked up in the germline V gene. The cohort consisted of 666 healthy bone marrow donors. At the time of sampling, all cohort members were nominally healthy, though unrecorded immune exposures were likely present. The donor tested CMV seronegative, placing the donor among the 350 or so seronegative members of the cohort. A peripheral blood sample was provided by each donor, and peripheral blood mononuclear cells were used for TCR beta sequencing. Genomic DNA was extracted from the blood cell samples with the Qiagen DNeasy Blood Extraction Kit. About this clone: Which antigen it targets is not known. Base quality data are lacking; no much larger clone is found one base away.

The sequence links TRBV29-1 to TRBJ2-7, with the identity of the D gene unclear. Source material: PBMCs. The TCR comes from a woman aged 35 to 49 in good health and CMV-seronegative. The CDR3 corresponds to CSVEIRSSFSYEQYF. The DNA sequence is as follows: TGCAGCGTTGAAATAAGGAGCAGCTTCTCCTACGAGCAGTACTTC.